This T cell receptor (beta chain) was recorded in a study of T-cell memory formation after mild COVID-19. Study conclusions and caveats: Unconfirmed was the SARS-CoV-2 specificity of second-wave clones that peaked on day 37. CD4+ contracting clones were mainly CM and EM; CD8+ ones, EMRA.

The CDR3 has 16 amino acids. In germline, CDR1 is MNHEY, CDR2 SMNVEV (reference sequence). The ends lost 1 base at V and 4 bases at J; junction bases unmatched: 5. This clonotype was recorded a few times. What it binds is unknown. Using its own MiXCR run on the 5' RACE reads, TCRdb lists one record per CDR3 protein. The table includes approximately 300,000 distinct CDR3 sequences, approximately 15% detected once. The source of this sequence is a man between 18 and 35 years old who had mild COVID-19 (a few samples of this study predate the infection). Cell type and time point are not known. V and J are TRBV27 and TRBJ2-1, with 9 bases fitting TRBD1. Material: PBMCs or a T cell subset sorted from them (not recorded which). DNA for the CDR3: TGTGCCAGCAGTTTATGGACAGGGGATCTATACAATGAGCAGTTCTTC. Encoded protein: CASSLWTGDLYNEQFF.